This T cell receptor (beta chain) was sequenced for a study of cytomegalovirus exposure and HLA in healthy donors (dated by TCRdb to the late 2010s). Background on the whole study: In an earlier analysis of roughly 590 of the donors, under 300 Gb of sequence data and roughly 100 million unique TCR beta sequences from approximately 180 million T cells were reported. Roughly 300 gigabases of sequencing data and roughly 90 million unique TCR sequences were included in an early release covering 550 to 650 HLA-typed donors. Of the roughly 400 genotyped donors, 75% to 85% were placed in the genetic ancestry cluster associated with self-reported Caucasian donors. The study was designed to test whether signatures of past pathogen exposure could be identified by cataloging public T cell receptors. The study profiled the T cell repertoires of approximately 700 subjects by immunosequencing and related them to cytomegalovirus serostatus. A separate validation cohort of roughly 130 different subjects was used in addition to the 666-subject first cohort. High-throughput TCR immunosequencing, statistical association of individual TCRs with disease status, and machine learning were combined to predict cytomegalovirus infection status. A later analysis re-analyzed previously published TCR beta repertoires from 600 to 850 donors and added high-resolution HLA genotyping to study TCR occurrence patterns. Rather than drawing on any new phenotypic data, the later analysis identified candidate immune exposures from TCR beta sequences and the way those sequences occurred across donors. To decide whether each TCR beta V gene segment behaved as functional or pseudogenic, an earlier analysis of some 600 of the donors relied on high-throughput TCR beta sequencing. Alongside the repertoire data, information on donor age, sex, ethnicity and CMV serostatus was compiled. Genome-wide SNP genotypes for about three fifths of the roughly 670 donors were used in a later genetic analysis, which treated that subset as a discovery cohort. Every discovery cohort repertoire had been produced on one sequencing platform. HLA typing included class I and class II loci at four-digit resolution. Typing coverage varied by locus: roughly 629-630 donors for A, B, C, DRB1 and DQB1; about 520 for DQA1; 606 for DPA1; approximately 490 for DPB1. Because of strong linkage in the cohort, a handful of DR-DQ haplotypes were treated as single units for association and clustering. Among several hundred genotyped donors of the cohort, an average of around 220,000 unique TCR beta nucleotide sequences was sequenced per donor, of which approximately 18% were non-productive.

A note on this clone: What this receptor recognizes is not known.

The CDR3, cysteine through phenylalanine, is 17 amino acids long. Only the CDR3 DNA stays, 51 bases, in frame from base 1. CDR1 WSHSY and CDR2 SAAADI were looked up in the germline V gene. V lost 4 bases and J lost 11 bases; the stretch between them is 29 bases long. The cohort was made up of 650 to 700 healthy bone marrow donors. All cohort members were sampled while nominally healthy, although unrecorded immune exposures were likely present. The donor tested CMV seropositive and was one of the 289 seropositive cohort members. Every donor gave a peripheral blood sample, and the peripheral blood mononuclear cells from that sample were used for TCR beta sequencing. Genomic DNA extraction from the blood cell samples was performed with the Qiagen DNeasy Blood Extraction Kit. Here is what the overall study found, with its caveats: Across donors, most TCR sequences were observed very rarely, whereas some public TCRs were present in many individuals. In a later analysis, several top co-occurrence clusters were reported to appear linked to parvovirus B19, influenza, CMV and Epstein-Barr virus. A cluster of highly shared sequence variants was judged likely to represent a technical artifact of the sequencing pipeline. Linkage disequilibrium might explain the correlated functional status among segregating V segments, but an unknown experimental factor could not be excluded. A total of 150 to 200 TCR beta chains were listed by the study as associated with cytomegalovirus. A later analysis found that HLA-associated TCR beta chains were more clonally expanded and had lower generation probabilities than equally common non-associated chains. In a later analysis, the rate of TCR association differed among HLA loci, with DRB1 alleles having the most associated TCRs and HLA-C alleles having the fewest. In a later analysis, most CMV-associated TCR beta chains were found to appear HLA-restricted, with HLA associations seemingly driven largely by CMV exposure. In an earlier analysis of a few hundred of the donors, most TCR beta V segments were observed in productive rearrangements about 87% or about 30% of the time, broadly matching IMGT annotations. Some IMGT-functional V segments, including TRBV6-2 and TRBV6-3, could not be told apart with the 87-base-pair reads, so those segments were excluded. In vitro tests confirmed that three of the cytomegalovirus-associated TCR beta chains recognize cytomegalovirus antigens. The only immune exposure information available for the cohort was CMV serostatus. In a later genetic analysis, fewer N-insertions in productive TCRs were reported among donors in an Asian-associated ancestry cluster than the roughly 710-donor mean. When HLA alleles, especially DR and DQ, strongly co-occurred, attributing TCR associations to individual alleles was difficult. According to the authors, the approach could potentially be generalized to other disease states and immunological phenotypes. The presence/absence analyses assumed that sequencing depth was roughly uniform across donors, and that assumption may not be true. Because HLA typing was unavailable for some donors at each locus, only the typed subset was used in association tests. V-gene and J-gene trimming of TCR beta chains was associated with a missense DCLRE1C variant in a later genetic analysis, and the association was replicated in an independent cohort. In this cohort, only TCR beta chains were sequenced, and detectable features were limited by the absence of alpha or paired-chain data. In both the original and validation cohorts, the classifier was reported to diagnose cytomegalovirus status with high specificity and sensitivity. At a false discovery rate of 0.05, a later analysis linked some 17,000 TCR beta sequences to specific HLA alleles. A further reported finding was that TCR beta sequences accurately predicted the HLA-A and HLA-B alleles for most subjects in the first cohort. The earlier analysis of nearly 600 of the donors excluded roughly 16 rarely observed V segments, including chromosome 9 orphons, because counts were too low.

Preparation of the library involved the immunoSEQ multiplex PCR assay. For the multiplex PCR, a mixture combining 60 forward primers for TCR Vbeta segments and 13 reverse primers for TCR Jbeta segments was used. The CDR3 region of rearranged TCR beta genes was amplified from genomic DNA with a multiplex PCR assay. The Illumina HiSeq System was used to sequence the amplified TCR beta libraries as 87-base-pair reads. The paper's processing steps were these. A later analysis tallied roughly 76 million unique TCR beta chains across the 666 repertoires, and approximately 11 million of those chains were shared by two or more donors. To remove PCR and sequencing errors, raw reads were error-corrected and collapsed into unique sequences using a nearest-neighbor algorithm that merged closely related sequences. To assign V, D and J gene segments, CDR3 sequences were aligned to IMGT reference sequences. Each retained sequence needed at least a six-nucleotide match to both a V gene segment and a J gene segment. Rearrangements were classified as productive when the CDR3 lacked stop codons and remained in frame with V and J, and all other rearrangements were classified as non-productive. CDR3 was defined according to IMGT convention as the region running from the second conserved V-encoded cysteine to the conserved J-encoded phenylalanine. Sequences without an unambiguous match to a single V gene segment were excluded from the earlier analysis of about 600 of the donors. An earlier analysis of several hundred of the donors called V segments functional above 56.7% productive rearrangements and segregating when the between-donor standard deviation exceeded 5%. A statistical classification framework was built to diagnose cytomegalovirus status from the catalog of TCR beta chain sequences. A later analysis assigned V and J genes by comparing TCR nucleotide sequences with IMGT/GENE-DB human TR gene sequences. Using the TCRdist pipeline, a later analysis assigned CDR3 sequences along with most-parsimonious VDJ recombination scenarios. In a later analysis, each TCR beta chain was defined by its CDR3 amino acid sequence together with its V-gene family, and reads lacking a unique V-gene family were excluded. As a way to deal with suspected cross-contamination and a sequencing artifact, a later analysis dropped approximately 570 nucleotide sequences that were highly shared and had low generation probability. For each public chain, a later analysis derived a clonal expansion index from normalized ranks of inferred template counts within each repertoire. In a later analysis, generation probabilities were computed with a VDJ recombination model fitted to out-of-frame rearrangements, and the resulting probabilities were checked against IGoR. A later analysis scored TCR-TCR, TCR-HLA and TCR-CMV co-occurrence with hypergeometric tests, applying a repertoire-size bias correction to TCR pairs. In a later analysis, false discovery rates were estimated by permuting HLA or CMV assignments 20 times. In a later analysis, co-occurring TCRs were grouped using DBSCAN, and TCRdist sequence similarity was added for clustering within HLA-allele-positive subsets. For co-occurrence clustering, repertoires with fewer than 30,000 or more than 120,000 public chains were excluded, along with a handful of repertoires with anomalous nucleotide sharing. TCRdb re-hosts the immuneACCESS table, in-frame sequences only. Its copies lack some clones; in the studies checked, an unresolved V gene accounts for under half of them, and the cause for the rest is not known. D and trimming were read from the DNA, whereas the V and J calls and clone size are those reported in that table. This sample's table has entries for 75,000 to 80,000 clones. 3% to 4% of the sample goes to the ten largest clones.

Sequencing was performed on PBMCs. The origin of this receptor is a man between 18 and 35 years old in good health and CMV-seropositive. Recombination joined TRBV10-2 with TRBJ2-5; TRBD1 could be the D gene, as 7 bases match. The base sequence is TGCGCCAGCAGTGGGCGAATCTCCGGGACAGTTGAGGAGGGGCAGTACTTC. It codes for CASSGRISGTVEEGQYF.